The clone carrying this TCR beta chain was counted ten times or more. Its antigen is as yet unknown. This sample stems from a study of T cells in Graves' hyperthyroidism and ophthalmopathy. Amplified TCR beta CDR3 regions came from RNA transcripts. In the first-round RT-PCR of the TCR CDR3, the HTBI primer set was used. One entry per CDR3 protein, called by TCRdb with MiXCR from the multiplex PCR reads. The repertoire holds roughly 380,000 distinct CDR3 sequences, with around 13% as singletons. Whole-study findings and limits: For ophthalmopathy, model prediction preceded onset by a median 6.5 months.

The study excluded patients with uncontrolled infection, other autoimmune disease, pregnancy or lactation. Diagnoses used clinical symptoms, serum thyroxine and TRAb, thyroid ultrasound and orbital computed tomography. Out of approximately 10 ml of fresh peripheral blood came the PBMCs. The V end was cut by 4 bases, the J end by 2 bases, with 4 bases between. CDR1 and CDR2 (germline): SGHTA, FQGNSA. This CDR3 has 12 amino acids. Sequenced sample: blood. V is TRBV7-2 and J is TRBJ2-3; the D is unclear. This sequence originates from a woman aged 18 to 35 with Graves' hyperthyroidism. The CDR3 nucleotides read TGTGCCAGCAGCTCTCCCACAGATACGCAGTATTTT. Translation gives CASSSPTDTQYF.